This TCR beta chain was found in a study of blood T cell repertoires in COVID-19 (dated by TCRdb to 2020 to 2021). For the wider study: Samples covering the acute and convalescent phases of COVID-19 were provided by collaborators in the United States, Italy and Spain. The material from the prospective study consisted of cDNA or gDNA derived from T cells, B-cell-depleted T cells, or PBMCs. The repertoires were made available in a free public database intended to serve as a resource for research on the immune response to SARS-CoV-2. Deeply sampled blood TCRbeta repertoires from subjects exposed to, actively infected with, or recovered from COVID-19 were included in the dataset. Nearly every sample came with metadata listing a de-identified subject ID, COVID-19 status, age in years and sex. Where available, HLA class I and class II types were obtained from metadata supplied by the sample provider rather than from assay-based typing. The samples were drawn from two sources: the first 160 participants of the ongoing ImmuneRACE study, and 1,200 or so subjects contributed by 6 global collaborators. On the study overall, not on this receptor specifically: The quantity of clinical and demographic metadata differed by source and by participant and was supplied without curation.

Comment on this clone: Its cognate antigen has yet to be identified. Per-base qualities were not stored, and no clone one base away is much larger.

TCRbeta CDR3 regions were amplified from genomic DNA by means of the immunoSEQ Assay, a bias-controlled multiplex PCR. In the source study's methods: The number of nucleated cells in each sample was estimated by amplification of reference gene primers within the assay. To quantify the absolute abundance of each unique TCRbeta CDR3 rearrangement, sequence reads were collapsed and filtered. For each sample, productive Simpson clonality was calculated as the square root of Simpson's diversity index over productive rearrangements. TCRdb holds this immuneACCESS table with in-frame rearrangements only. Some clones are missing; in checked studies, unresolved V genes explain under half, and the rest has no known cause. The DNA gave D and trimming, while V, J and clone size come from that table. The sample table records about 170,000 clones; 60% to 85% of these occur just once. The ten largest clones take up roughly 7.5% of the sample.

The germline V gene (reference sequence) gives CDR1 as LNHDA and CDR2 as SQIVND. Compared with germline, V lacks 6 bases and J lacks 4 bases; bases without a gene match: 6. Spanning cysteine to phenylalanine, the CDR3 consists of 13 amino acids. Kept here is only the CDR3 DNA, which spans 39 bases and is read in frame from base 1. Each collaborating institution followed its own protocols to collect whole blood in K2EDTA tubes. For TCRbeta analysis, collaborators shipped samples as frozen whole blood, isolated PBMCs, or DNA extracted from either of those sample types. This receptor was identified in a man in his sixties with acute or convalescent COVID-19. This chain joins TRBV19 to TRBJ2-7; 7 bases in the middle match TRBD1. Sequenced: peripheral blood. The CDR3 protein sequence reads: CASRSTQGYEQYF. The nucleotide sequence reads as follows: TGTGCCAGTAGATCGACACAGGGGTACGAGCAGTACTTC.